The rows below give T cell receptor beta chains drawn from one sample of a study of cytomegalovirus exposure and HLA in healthy donors. Some clones are missing from TCRdb's copy, which holds only in-frame ones; the method was immunoSEQ multiplex PCR. The table shows roughly 60,000 clones, with 70% to 85% occurring only once. Sequencing was done on a sample of PBMCs. The receptor source for this set is a woman between 40 and 50 years old in good health and CMV-seropositive. The CDR3 runs from the conserved cysteine through the conserved F or W. The D gene is left open where the match is weak. Clone size is stated in some rows and not others, as once, few, many or a class when expanded.

>TRBV4-1|.|TRBD1|13|TRBJ1-1
TGCGCCAGCAGCGCCCAGGGGGGCACTGAAGCTTTCTTT
CASSAQGGTEAFF
>TRBV4-2|few|TRBD1|14|TRBJ1-2
TGTGCCAGCAGCCTGACAGGGACTAACTATGGCTACACCTTC
CASSLTGTNYGYTF
>TRBV5-1|.|.|14|TRBJ2-7
TGCGCCAGCAGCTTGGGGGGGGTGGGCTACGAGCAGTACTTC
CASSLGGVGYEQYF
>TRBV19|.|TRBD2|15|TRBJ2-2
TGTGCCACCCGAGGGAGGGTCAGGAACACCGGGGAGCTGTTTTTT
CATRGRVRNTGELFF
>TRBV6-6|.|TRBD1|14|TRBJ1-4
TGTGCCAGCAGAGGGGACAGGGAAGCAGAAAAACTGTTTTTT
CASRGDREAEKLFF
>TRBV7-9|.|.|17|TRBJ2-6
TGTGCCAGCAGCTTAGAGGGACACAGAACCGGGGCCAACGTCCTGACTTTC
CASSLEGHRTGANVLTF
>TRBV19|once|.|14|TRBJ1-5
TGTGCCAGTAGTATGAAATCGGGAAGTCAGCCCCAGCATTTT
CASSMKSGSQPQHF
>TRBV5-1|.|TRBD1|16|TRBJ1-6
TGCGCCAGCAGCCCGGGACAGGGGGTGGGTAATTCACCCCTCCACTTT
CASSPGQGVGNSPLHF
>TRBV15|.|.|16|TRBJ1-5
TGTGCCACCAGCCTTTGGGCCGGACAGTTTAATCAGCCCCAGCATTTT
CATSLWAGQFNQPQHF
>TRBV5-1|.|TRBD1|15|TRBJ1-2
TGCGCCAGCAGCTTTGGAGGGGGCGTGGGGTATGGCTACACCTTC
CASSFGGGVGYGYTF
>TRBV18|.|.|13|TRBJ1-2
TGTGCCAGCTCACCTCGGACAGAAAATGGCTACACCTTC
CASSPRTENGYTF
>TRBV11-1|.|.|15|TRBJ2-3
TGTGCCAGCAGCTTTAGGACCGCTAGCGCAGATACGCAGTATTTT
CASSFRTASADTQYF
>TRBV11-2|.|TRBD2|13|TRBJ2-1
TGTGCTGCTAGCGGACTCTCCTACAATGAGCAGTTCTTC
CAASGLSYNEQFF
>TRBV18|.|.|16|TRBJ2-6
TGTGCCAGCTCACCCCCCTTAGTCGCTGGGGCCAACGTCCTGACTTTC
CASSPPLVAGANVLTF
>TRBV7-9|.|.|11|TRBJ2-5
TGTGCCAGCAGCCTAATGGAGACCCAGTACTTC
CASSLMETQYF
>TRBV18|.|TRBD2|16|TRBJ2-6
TGTGCCAGCTCAAGGGAGGGACTTTCTGGGGCCAACGTCCTGACTTTC
CASSREGLSGANVLTF
>TRBV6-5|.|TRBD1|16|TRBJ2-7
TGTGCCAGCAGTTACTCGACCGGGACAGCCTCCTACGAGCAGTACTTC
CASSYSTGTASYEQYF
>TRBV11-2|.|TRBD2|18|TRBJ2-6
TGTGCCAGCAGCTTATCGGGGGGGTCTTTCTCTGGGGCCAACGTCCTGACTTTC
CASSLSGGSFSGANVLTF
>TRBV30|.|.|13|TRBJ2-1
TGTGCCTGGGCGCAGGGTACGGACAATGAGCAGTTCTTC
CAWAQGTDNEQFF
>TRBV27|.|TRBD1|17|TRBJ1-5
TGTGCCAGCAGCTCGGGACAGGGTGGGAATCGAAATCAGCCCCAGCATTTT
CASSSGQGGNRNQPQHF